This TCR beta chain comes out of a study of blood T cell repertoires in COVID-19. In the study overall: The origin of the acute and convalescent COVID-19 samples was the United States, Italy and Spain. T cells, B-cell-depleted T cells, or PBMCs supplied cDNA or gDNA.

As handled by the study authors: Reference gene primer amplification yielded estimated nucleated cell counts. Clones were read by immunoSEQ multiplex PCR, and TCRdb kept only the in-frame ones, dropping some. From that table come the V and J calls and clone size; the DNA was used to work out D and trimming. In the table there are hundreds of thousands of clones, 88% of which are singletons. Sequenced: peripheral blood. The receptor was isolated from a woman between 50 and 59 years old with active or convalescent COVID-19.

The CDR3 DNA is TGCGCCAGCAGCCCGTGGACAGACAATCCCTACGAGCAGTACTTC. Protein product: CASSPWTDNPYEQYF. This chain joins TRBV5-1 and TRBJ2-7; TRBD1 is a possible D gene (6 bases). CDR3 length equals 15 residues. V gave up 4 bases and J gave up 2 bases, with 16 bases separating them. CDR1 and CDR2 (germline): SGHRS, YFSETQ.